Presented here are 21 T cell receptor beta chains from one specimen sequenced in a study of blood T cell repertoires in COVID-19. The data were produced by immunoSEQ multiplex PCR, yet TCRdb's version contains in-frame clones alone and is incomplete. The sample lists around 210,000 clones, 75% to 85% occurring once. The sample was peripheral blood. Receptors were obtained from a man in his fifties with COVID-19, enrolled during active disease.

The chain is built from TRBV30 and TRBJ1-2, with unresolved D. Germline V gene data show CDR1 as GTSNPN and CDR2 as SVGIG (reference sequence). This CDR3 is 12 amino acids long. Trimming cost V 4 bases and J 4 bases, with 10 bases left between them. For the CDR3, the DNA is TGTGCCTGGACCGGGGTTGGCTATGGCTACACCTTC. Translated, it gives CAWTGVGYGYTF.

V and J are TRBV4-1 and TRBJ2-6, with TRBD1 identical over 10 bases. Germline CDR1 is MGHRA and CDR2 is YSYEKL. V trimming: 2 bases; J trimming: 0 bases; junction bases outside the gene matches: 4. The CDR3 spans 18 residues. CDR3 bases: TGCGCCAGCAGCCAATCGGGACAGGGGAACTCTGGGGCCAACGTCCTGACTTTC. Translating it yields CASSQSGQGNSGANVLTF.

This rearrangement joins TRBV6-1 to TRBJ1-1; D unresolved. CDR1 MNHNS and CDR2 SASEGT come from the germline V gene. The CDR3 has 13 residues. Trimming cost V 2 bases and J 1 base, with 5 bases left between them. CDR3 nucleotides: TGTGCCAGCAGTGAATCCCGGAACACTGAAGCTTTCTTT. Its translation: CASSESRNTEAFF.

CDR3 residues: CATSSSRGGRHFTTDTQYF. The CDR3 bases are TGTGCCACCAGCAGTTCCCGGGGGGGCCGACATTTTACAACAGATACGCAGTATTTT. The chain uses TRBV15 and TRBJ2-3; 8 nucleotides match TRBD2. CDR3 size: 19 residues. The junction had 17 bases not matched to a gene; V was cut back by 3 bases and J by 3 bases. Germline V gene lookup returns CDR1 LNHNV and CDR2 YYDKDF (reference sequence).

V and J are TRBV6-4 and TRBJ2-3, with D tentatively TRBD1 (5 bases). The V end was cut by 3 bases, the J end by 3 bases, with 10 bases between. Germline CDR1 MRHNA, CDR2 SNTAGT. The CDR3 spans 14 residues. The CDR3 sequence: CASSERGWTDTQYF. The CDR3 nucleotides are TGTGCCAGCAGTGAAAGGGGATGGACAGATACGCAGTATTTT.

The V and J genes are TRBV11-2 and TRBJ2-7; a possible D gene is TRBD2 (6 bases). The CDR3 contains 13 residues. Deletions cut 0 bases from V and 13 bases from J, with 16 bases between. Per the germline V gene, CDR1 is SGHAT and CDR2 is FQNNGV. DNA for the CDR3: TGTGCCAGCAGCTTAGAACGGGACTTTTTCTCTTACTTC. It encodes CASSLERDFFSYF.

This clone was seen just once. This chain links TRBV6-5 with TRBJ1-3; 7 bases are shared with TRBD1. Germline lookup yields CDR1 MNHEY and CDR2 SVGAGI. The CDR3 totals 16 residues. Trimming at V came to 0 bases and at J to 1 base, leaving 3 bases not matched to a gene. The CDR3 DNA sequence: TGTGCCAGCAGTTACTCGGGACAGAGGTCTGGAAACACCATATATTTT. It codes for CASSYSGQRSGNTIYF.

The chain uses TRBV5-3 and TRBJ1-1, with 9 bases identical to TRBD1. TRBV5-3 is an ORF for which the function is uncertain. The ends lost 4 bases at V and 0 bases at J; junction bases unmatched: 13. The CDR3 runs to 18 residues. The CDR3 DNA reads as TGTGCCAGAAGCCCCTTCCGGGACAGGGAGCGGATGAACACTGAAGCTTTCTTT. Its protein product is CARSPFRDRERMNTEAFF.

V is TRBV5-4 and J is TRBJ2-1; 7 bases are a match to TRBD1. With 4 bases clipped from V and 2 bases from J, the junction kept 3 bases outside the gene matches. The CDR3 loop spans 14 amino acids. Germline V CDR1 and CDR2: SGHNT, YYREEE (reference sequence). CDR3 amino acids: CASSPGQTYNEQFF. CDR3 sequence (DNA): TGTGCCAGCAGCCCGGGACAGACCTACAATGAGCAGTTCTTC.

This chain connects TRBV27 to TRBJ1-4; D not certain. The CDR3 covers 15 residues. The germline gives CDR1 MNHEY, CDR2 SMNVEV (reference sequence). V lost 4 bases and J 3 bases, leaving 12 bases between the germline ends. CDR3 DNA sequence: TGTGCCAGCAGTTGGAGGGAAGGAGCTAATGAAAAACTGTTTTTT. This codes for CASSWREGANEKLFF.

This clone appeared many times. The V and J genes are TRBV5-4 and TRBJ1-1; 8 nucleotides match TRBD1. V was pared by 4 bases and J by 10 bases, with 6 bases of the junction left unmatched. Germline V gene lookup returns CDR1 SGHNT and CDR2 YYREEE (reference sequence). The CDR3 extends over 12 amino acids. The CDR3 DNA is TGTGCCAGCAGCCCTGGACAGGGAACAGCTTTCTTT. It encodes CASSPGQGTAFF. The full variable domain, rest sourced from reference TRBV5-4 and TRBJ1-1, is ETGVTQSPTHLIKTRGQQVTLRCSSQSGHNTVSWYQQALGQGPQFIFQYYREEENGRGNFPPRFSGLQFPNYSSELNVNALELDDSALYLCASSPGQGTAFFGQGTRLTVV.

V is TRBV5-4 and J is TRBJ1-2, with unresolved D. The CDR3 runs to 11 residues. Germline V CDR1 and CDR2: SGHNT, YYREEE (reference sequence). V lost 7 bases and J 2 bases, leaving 6 bases between the germline ends. CDR3: CASGGNYGYTF. The CDR3 DNA is TGTGCCAGCGGCGGGAACTATGGCTACACCTTC.

The V call is TRBV7-2, the J call TRBJ2-5, with 7 bases identical to TRBD2. J gave up 5 bases and V 1 base, and 13 bases lay outside the gene matches. Germline assignment: CDR1 SGHTA and CDR2 FQGNSA. This CDR3 is 17 amino acids long. The CDR3 loop is CASSLVSGRGIYETQYF. CDR3 sequence (DNA): TGTGCCAGCAGCTTAGTTTCGGGGCGGGGGATATATGAGACCCAGTACTTC.

The chain is built from TRBV7-8 and TRBJ2-5; 8 nucleotides agree with TRBD1. The CDR3 is 15 residues long. From germline, CDR1 is SGHVS and CDR2 FQNEAQ. After removal of 1 base from V and 1 base from J, the junction contained 2 bases not matched to a gene. CDR3 region: CASSLDRGTQETQYF. The CDR3 DNA reads TGTGCCAGCAGCTTAGACAGGGGGACCCAAGAGACCCAGTACTTC.

This chain's CDR3 is CASSHYNEQFF. The CDR3 DNA sequence: TGTGCCAGCAGTCATTACAATGAGCAGTTCTTC. The rearrangement links TRBV3-1 (or the pseudogene TRBV3-2) to TRBJ2-1; D call uncertain. CDR3 length equals 11 residues. V lost 6 bases to trimming and J lost 4 bases, with 4 bases between them. Germline values: CDR1 LGHDT, CDR2 YNNKEL (reference sequence).

The gene calls are TRBV6-2 or TRBV6-3 and TRBJ2-3, with 7 bases that match TRBD1. The CDR3 extends over 16 amino acids. Germline V gives CDR1 MNHEY, CDR2 SVGEGT. Losses at the gene ends were 0 bases for V and 6 bases for J; bases not matched to a gene: 9. The CDR3 nucleotides read TGTGCCAGCAGTTACTCGGCCCCCAGGGGGTCGGATACGCAGTATTTT. Amino acid sequence: CASSYSAPRGSDTQYF.

CDR3 coding DNA: TGCAGCGTCAGCGGGGGGGCCGGGTCCTACAATGAGCAGTTCTTC. It yields the protein CSVSGGAGSYNEQFF. J is TRBJ2-1 and V is TRBV29-1; TRBD2 matches 10 bases. CDR1 is SQVTM, CDR2 ANQGSEA, per germline. The CDR3 is 15 amino acids. V lost 6 bases, J lost 1 base, and 6 bases stayed unmatched.

This chain connects TRBV28 to TRBJ2-1, with D possibly TRBD1 on 5 matching bases. This CDR3 region has 12 residues. The V end was cut by 4 bases, the J end by 7 bases, with 8 bases between. Germline assignment: CDR1 MDHEN and CDR2 SYDVKM. CDR3 region: CASSSRGNEQFF. CDR3 in DNA: TGTGCCAGCAGTTCAAGGGGAAATGAGCAGTTCTTC. The whole variable domain, remainder taken from reference TRBV28 and TRBJ2-1, is DVKVTQSSRYLVKRTGEKVFLECVQDMDHENMFWYRQDPGLGLRLIYFSYDVKMKEKGDIPEGYSVSREKKERFSLILESASTNQTSMYLCASSSRGNEQFFGPGTRLTVL.

A single count supports this clone. This sequence joins TRBV11-1 and TRBJ1-5, with 7 bases matching TRBD1. V lost 2 bases to trimming and J lost 4 bases; unmatched junction nucleotides: 2. CDR3 size: 14 residues. Germline lookup yields CDR1 SGHAT and CDR2 FQDESV (reference sequence). As DNA, the CDR3 is TGTGCCAGCAGCTTATCAGGGGGGAATCAGCCCCAGCATTTT. It yields the protein CASSLSGGNQPQHF.

The chain joins TRBV2 to TRBJ2-7; no definite D call. This CDR3 comprises 12 residues. The V gene lost 3 bases and the J gene lost 3 bases, with 6 bases spanning the gap. The germline V gene has CDR1 SNHLY and CDR2 FYNNEI. Here the CDR3 reads CASSDSGYEQYF. In DNA form, the CDR3 reads TGTGCCAGCAGTGATTCGGGCTACGAGCAGTACTTC.

The rearrangement joins TRBV6-5 to TRBJ2-7, with 7 positions matching TRBD1. The CDR3 contains 13 residues. Trimming took 5 bases from V and 6 from J; bases not matched to a gene: 7. CDR1 is MNHEY, CDR2 SVGAGI, per germline. Written as DNA, the CDR3 is TGTGCCAGCAGTATATTACAGGGGTCCGAGCAGTACTTC. Protein: CASSILQGSEQYF.